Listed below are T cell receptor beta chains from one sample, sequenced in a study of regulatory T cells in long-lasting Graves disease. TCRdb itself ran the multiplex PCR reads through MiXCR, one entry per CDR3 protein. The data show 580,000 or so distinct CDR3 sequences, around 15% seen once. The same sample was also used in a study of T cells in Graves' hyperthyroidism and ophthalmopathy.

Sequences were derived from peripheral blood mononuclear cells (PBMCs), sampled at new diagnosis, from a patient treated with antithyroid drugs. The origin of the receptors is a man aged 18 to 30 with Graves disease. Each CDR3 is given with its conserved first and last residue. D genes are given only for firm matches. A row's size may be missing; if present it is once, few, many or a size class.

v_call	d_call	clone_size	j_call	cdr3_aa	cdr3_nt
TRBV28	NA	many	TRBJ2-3	CASPPGGGHPEGDTQYF	TGTGCCAGCCCCCCCGGTGGGGGCCACCCGGAGGGAGATACGCAGTATTTT
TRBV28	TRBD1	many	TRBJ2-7	CASSLLSLYRGSGYEQYF	TGTGCCAGCAGTTTATTATCTTTGTACAGGGGAAGTGGCTACGAGCAGTACTTC
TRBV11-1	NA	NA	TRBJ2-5	CASSLIVQGKETQYF	TGTGCCAGCAGCTTAATCGTCCAGGGGAAGGAGACCCAGTACTTC
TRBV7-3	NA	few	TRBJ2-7	CASSSTAARDLKTYEQYF	TGTGCCAGCAGCTCAACAGCCGCCCGGGACCTAAAAACCTACGAGCAGTACTTC
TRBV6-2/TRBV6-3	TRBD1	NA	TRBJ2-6	CASSYLQGAGANVLTF	TGTGCCAGCAGTTACTTGCAGGGGGCTGGGGCCAACGTCCTGACTTTC
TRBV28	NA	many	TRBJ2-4	CASSLGQWENIQYF	TGTGCCAGCAGTTTAGGACAGTGGGAGAACATTCAGTACTTC
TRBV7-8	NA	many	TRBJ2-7	CASKGAGSYEQYF	TGTGCCAGCAAAGGGGCGGGCTCCTACGAGCAGTACTTC
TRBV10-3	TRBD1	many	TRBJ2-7	CAIRDRDYEQYF	TGTGCCATCAGGGACAGGGACTACGAGCAGTACTTC
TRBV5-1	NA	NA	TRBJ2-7	CASSLGAGTLSYERYF	TGCGCCAGCAGCTTGGGAGCAGGGACACTCTCCTACGAGCGGTACTTC
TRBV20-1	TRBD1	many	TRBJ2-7	CSARGTGPLYEQYF	TGCAGTGCTAGGGGGACAGGGCCCCTCTACGAGCAGTACTTC
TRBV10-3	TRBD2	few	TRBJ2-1	CAIRGALAGGGNEQFF	TGTGCCATCAGGGGAGCGTTAGCGGGAGGCGGCAATGAGCAGTTCTTC
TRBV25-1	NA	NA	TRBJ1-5	CASSRTGANQPQHF	TGTGCCAGCAGTCGTACAGGAGCAAATCAGCCCCAGCATTTT
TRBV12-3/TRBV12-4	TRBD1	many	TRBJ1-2	CASSWALIGQGGDGYTF	TGTGCCAGCAGTTGGGCCCTCATCGGACAGGGTGGCGATGGCTACACCTTC
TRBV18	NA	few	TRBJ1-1	CASSPPNLRGTEAFF	TGTGCCAGCTCACCACCGAACCTAAGAGGCACTGAAGCTTTCTTT
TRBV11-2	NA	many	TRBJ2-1	CASSHGLIGQFF	TGTGCCAGCAGCCATGGACTAATAGGTCAGTTCTTC
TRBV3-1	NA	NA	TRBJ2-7	CASSGMTAYEQYF	TGTGCCAGCAGCGGTATGACAGCCTACGAGCAGTACTTC
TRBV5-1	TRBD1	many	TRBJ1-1	CASSLQGQGASTEAFF	TGCGCCAGCAGCCTTCAGGGACAGGGGGCGAGCACTGAAGCTTTCTTT
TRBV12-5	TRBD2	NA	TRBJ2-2	CASGLKQGLAGNPGELFF	TGTGCTAGTGGTTTGAAACAAGGACTAGCGGGAAACCCCGGGGAGCTGTTTTTT
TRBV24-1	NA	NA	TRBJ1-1	CAIQKNTEAFF	TGTGCCATACAGAAGAACACTGAAGCTTTCTTT
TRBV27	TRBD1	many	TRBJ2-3	CASSPGTDLTDTQYF	TGTGCCAGCAGTCCCGGGACAGACCTCACAGATACGCAGTATTTT
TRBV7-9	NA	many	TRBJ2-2	CASSFSYTGELFF	TGTGCCAGCAGCTTCTCTTACACCGGGGAGCTGTTTTTT
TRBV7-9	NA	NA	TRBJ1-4	CASSLARGGGEKLFF	TGTGCCAGCAGCTTAGCGAGAGGTGGGGGCGAAAAACTGTTTTTT
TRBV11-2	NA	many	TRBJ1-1	CASRKNRVNTEAFF	TGTGCCAGCAGAAAAAACAGGGTAAACACTGAAGCTTTCTTT
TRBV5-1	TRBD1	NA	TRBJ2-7	CASSLSSGTAEYEQYF	TGCGCCAGCAGCTTATCCTCCGGGACAGCCGAGTACGAGCAGTACTTC
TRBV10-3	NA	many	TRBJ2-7	CAISESDRRYEQYF	TGTGCCATCAGTGAGTCTGACCGTCGCTACGAGCAGTACTTC
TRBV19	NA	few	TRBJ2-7	CASSRDKTYEQYF	TGTGCCAGTAGTAGGGACAAGACCTACGAGCAGTACTTC
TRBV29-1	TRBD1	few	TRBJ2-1	CSVEDRQGSPYNEQFF	TGCAGCGTTGAGGATCGACAGGGCTCGCCTTACAATGAGCAGTTCTTC
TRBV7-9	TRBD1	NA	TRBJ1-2	CASSRRQGAHGYTF	TGTGCCAGCAGCCGACGACAGGGAGCCCATGGCTACACCTTC
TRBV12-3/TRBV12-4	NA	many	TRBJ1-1	CASSPAAFEAFF	TGTGCCAGCAGTCCCGCGGCCTTTGAAGCTTTCTTT
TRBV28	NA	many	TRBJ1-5	CASGGAGQPQHF	TGTGCCAGCGGCGGGGCGGGCCAGCCCCAGCATTTT
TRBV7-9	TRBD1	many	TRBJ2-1	CASSQGALLTNEQFF	TGTGCCAGCAGTCAGGGGGCTCTATTGACAAATGAGCAGTTCTTC
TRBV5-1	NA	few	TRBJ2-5	CASSLAVEETQYF	TGCGCCAGCAGCTTGGCCGTTGAGGAGACCCAGTACTTC
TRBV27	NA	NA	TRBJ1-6	CASSSRQARHSPLHF	TGTGCCAGCAGTTCGAGGCAGGCGAGACATTCACCCCTCCACTTT
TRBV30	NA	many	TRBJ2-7	CAWRGGSYEQYF	TGTGCCTGGAGGGGCGGGTCCTACGAGCAGTACTTC
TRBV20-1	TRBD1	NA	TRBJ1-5	CSARGQEDSNQPQHF	TGCAGTGCTAGGGGACAGGAGGATAGCAATCAGCCCCAGCATTTT
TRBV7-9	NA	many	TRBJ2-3	CASSQTTAYTDTQYF	TGTGCCAGCAGCCAAACGACAGCCTACACAGATACGCAGTATTTT
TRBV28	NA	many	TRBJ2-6	CASRISGANVLTF	TGTGCCAGCAGGATCTCTGGGGCCAACGTCCTGACTTTC
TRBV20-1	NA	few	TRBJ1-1	CSARPGTGAFF	TGCAGTGCTAGGCCCGGGACGGGAGCTTTCTTT
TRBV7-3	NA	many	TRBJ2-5	CASSPTTTGRETQYF	TGTGCCAGCAGCCCCACAACGACAGGGAGGGAGACCCAGTACTTC
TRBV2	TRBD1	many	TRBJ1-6	CASSFQDRSNSPLHF	TGTGCCAGCTCATTCCAGGACAGGAGTAATTCACCCCTCCACTTT
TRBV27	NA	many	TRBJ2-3	CASSLDNRDTQYF	TGTGCCAGCAGTTTGGACAACAGGGATACGCAGTATTTT
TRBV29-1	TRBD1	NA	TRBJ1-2	CSVLPGQGYGYTF	TGCAGCGTCCTGCCGGGACAGGGCTATGGCTACACCTTC
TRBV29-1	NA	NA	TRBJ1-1	CSVGGEGWNEAFF	TGCAGCGTTGGCGGGGAGGGGTGGAATGAAGCTTTCTTT
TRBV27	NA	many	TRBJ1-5	CASSLSRGVGGSNQPQHF	TGTGCCAGCAGTTTATCGAGGGGCGTTGGGGGTAGCAATCAGCCCCAGCATTTT
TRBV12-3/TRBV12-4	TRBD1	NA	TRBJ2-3	CASRPGQGGTQYF	TGTGCCAGCAGGCCGGGACAGGGTGGAACGCAGTATTTT
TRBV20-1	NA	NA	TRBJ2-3	CSAEMDAQSTDTQYF	TGCAGTGCTGAGATGGACGCCCAGAGCACAGATACGCAGTATTTT
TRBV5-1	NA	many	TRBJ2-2	CASSLEGTGELFF	TGCGCCAGCAGCTTGGAGGGCACCGGGGAGCTGTTTTTT
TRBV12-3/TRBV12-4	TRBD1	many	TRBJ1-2	CASSFSGGQSNYGYTF	TGTGCCAGCAGTTTTTCTGGGGGACAGTCTAACTATGGCTACACCTTC
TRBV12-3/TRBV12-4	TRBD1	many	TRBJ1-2	CASSLVARGGLTNYGYTF	TGTGCCAGCAGTTTAGTAGCCAGGGGGGGACTCACTAACTATGGCTACACCTTC
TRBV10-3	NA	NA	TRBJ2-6	CAISAGANVLTF	TGTGCCATCAGTGCCGGGGCCAACGTCCTGACTTTC
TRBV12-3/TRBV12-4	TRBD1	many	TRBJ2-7	CASEGQGRYEQYF	TGTGCCAGCGAGGGACAGGGCAGGTACGAGCAGTACTTC
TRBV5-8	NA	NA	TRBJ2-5	CASSQTRLVETQYF	TGTGCCAGCAGCCAGACTAGGTTGGTGGAGACCCAGTACTTC
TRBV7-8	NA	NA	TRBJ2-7	CASSLEHLYEQYF	TGTGCCAGCAGCTTAGAACACCTCTACGAGCAGTACTTC
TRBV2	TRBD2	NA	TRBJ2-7	CAGGGGGYEQYF	TGTGCCGGCGGGGGAGGAGGGTACGAGCAGTACTTC
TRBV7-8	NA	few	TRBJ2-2	CASSQNVGGTGELFF	TGTGCCAGCAGCCAGAACGTTGGGGGAACCGGGGAGCTGTTTTTT